One and the same sample provided the 25 T cell receptor beta chains below, sequenced in a study of cytomegalovirus exposure and HLA in healthy donors. Assay: immunoSEQ multiplex PCR; the TCRdb copy retains only in-frame clones and omits some. The sample contains under 200,000 clones, about 96% of which appear only once. The sequenced sample consisted of PBMCs. These receptors originate from a woman aged 18 to 35 in good health and CMV-seronegative.

The V gene is TRBV19, the J gene TRBJ1-1; TRBD1 is a possible D gene (5 bases). Deletions cut 6 bases from V and 4 bases from J, with 12 bases between. Germline V gene data show CDR1 as LNHDA and CDR2 as SQIVND (reference sequence). The CDR3 runs 13 residues. This CDR3 is CASRVQARTEAFF. CDR3 bases: TGTGCCAGTAGGGTACAGGCTCGCACTGAAGCTTTCTTT.

The chain carries TRBV7-9 and TRBJ2-1; 12 positions agree with TRBD2. The trim removed 4 bases at V and 9 bases at J, leaving 4 bases unmatched. Germline V lookup: CDR1 SEHNR, CDR2 FQNEAQ (reference sequence). CDR3 length equals 14 residues. This CDR3 is CASSSSGGDFEQFF. CDR3 sequence (DNA): TGTGCCAGCAGCTCTAGCGGGGGGGACTTTGAGCAGTTCTTC.

This chain uses TRBV27 with TRBJ2-5; 7 bases match TRBD1. Germline trimming cut 5 bases from V and 2 bases from J; bases unmatched to any gene: 8. Germline-derived CDR1 and CDR2 are MNHEY and SMNVEV (reference sequence). The CDR3 consists of 15 residues. The CDR3 nucleotides are TGTGCCAGCAGTGCCCGGTGGGACAGACAAGAGACCCAGTACTTC. Translation: CASSARWDRQETQYF.

The rearrangement uses TRBV19 and TRBJ1-2; TRBD1 might be the D (6 bases). Trimming stripped 2 bases from V and 5 bases from J, with 15 bases between. The CDR3 is 15 residues long. Per the germline V gene, CDR1 is LNHDA and CDR2 is SQIVND (reference sequence). The CDR3 region has the DNA TGTGCCAGTAGTATACGGGACACGGAAGCTTATGGCTACACCTTC. Residues: CASSIRDTEAYGYTF.

This chain uses TRBV6-1 with TRBJ2-7, with a weak D call TRBD1 (6 bases). V gave up 6 bases and J gave up 4 bases, with 10 bases separating them. Germline CDR1 reads MNHNS; CDR2 reads SASEGT. The CDR3 consists of 12 residues. The CDR3 loop reads CASSPTGYEQYF. CDR3 nucleotides: TGTGCCAGCAGCCCTACAGGGTACGAGCAGTACTTC.

The chain couples TRBV27 to TRBJ2-3; D gene uncertain. The CDR3 sequence is 14 residues long. The V end was cut by 3 bases, the J end by 0 bases, with 7 bases between. Germline CDR1 reads MNHEY; CDR2 reads SMNVEV (reference sequence). The CDR3 is CASSFSSSTDTQYF. CDR3 nucleotides: TGTGCCAGCAGTTTTAGTAGCAGCACAGATACGCAGTATTTT.

J is TRBJ1-1 and V is TRBV7-8; D uncertain. Germline V gene sequence: CDR1 SGHVS, CDR2 FQNEAQ. CDR3 length equals 15 residues. Trimming shortened V by 4 bases and J by 0 bases, and 12 bases separated the two germline ends. The CDR3 nucleotides read TGTGCCAGCAGCTCCCTTATCGGGGTGAACACTGAAGCTTTCTTT. Encoded protein: CASSSLIGVNTEAFF. Full variable domain (missing parts from reference TRBV7-8 and TRBJ1-1): GAGVSQSPRYKVAKRGQDVALRCDPISGHVSLFWYQQALGQGPEFLTYFQNEAQLDKSGLPSDRFFAERPEGSVSTLKIQRTQQEDSAVYLCASSSLIGVNTEAFFGQGTRLTVV.

The V gene is TRBV9, the J gene TRBJ2-5, with D tentatively TRBD1 (6 bases). This CDR3 has 14 amino acids. Germline lookup yields CDR1 SGDLS and CDR2 YYNGEE. V was trimmed by 4 bases and J by 3 bases, leaving 13 bases between them. The CDR3 DNA reads as TGTGCCAGCAGCTCCTGGGGGCCGGAAGAGACCCAGTACTTC. It translates to CASSSWGPEETQYF.

The V call is TRBV27, the J call TRBJ2-3; 9 nucleotides agree with TRBD2. The CDR3 sequence is 14 residues long. Per the germline V gene, CDR1 is MNHEY and CDR2 is SMNVEV (reference sequence). The V gene end was trimmed by 2 bases and the J gene end by 5 bases; junction bases not matched to a gene: 2. CDR3 protein: CASSLAGGGDTQYF. CDR3 DNA sequence: TGTGCCAGCAGTTTAGCGGGGGGGGGAGATACGCAGTATTTT.

The chain combines TRBV7-6 with TRBJ1-2; 9 nucleotides agree with TRBD1. Germline V gene lookup returns CDR1 SGHVS and CDR2 FNYEAQ. V shed 5 bases and J 4 bases; nucleotides not matched to a gene: 5. The CDR3 has 14 residues. The CDR3 region has the DNA TGTGCCAGCAGCCAAACAGGGGGCAGCTATGGCTACACCTTC. Translating it yields CASSQTGGSYGYTF.

V is TRBV9 and J is TRBJ2-3, with TRBD2 matching over 12 bases. CDR3 length: 15 amino acids. Germline-derived CDR1 and CDR2 are SGDLS and YYNGEE. V lost 6 bases to trimming and J lost 1 base; unmatched junction nucleotides: 3. CDR3 protein: CASTGLAGRTDTQYF. CDR3 in DNA: TGTGCCAGCACCGGACTAGCGGGACGCACAGATACGCAGTATTTT.

The rearrangement links TRBV14 to TRBJ2-1; 13 bases map to TRBD2. With 0 bases clipped from V and 3 bases from J, the junction kept 8 bases outside the gene matches. This CDR3 spans 19 amino acids. Germline V gives CDR1 SGHDN, CDR2 FVKESK. CDR3 nucleotide sequence: TGTGCCAGCAGCCAAGACGACCGACTAGCGGGGGGTCTCTACAATGAGCAGTTCTTC. Amino acids: CASSQDDRLAGGLYNEQFF.

The CDR3 here is CASSYSPDNEQFF. The CDR3 DNA reads as TGTGCCAGCAGCTACTCCCCCGACAATGAGCAGTTCTTC. V is TRBV7-2 and J is TRBJ2-1; D gene uncertain. CDR1 and CDR2 from the germline V gene are SGHTA and FQGNSA. Trimming removed 4 bases at V and 5 bases at J, with 9 bases between. The CDR3 is made up of 13 amino acids.

The genes are TRBV12-5 and TRBJ1-2; D unresolved. The germline V and J ends were trimmed by 6 bases and 2 bases, with 13 bases remaining between them. CDR1 is LGHNT, CDR2 FRNRAP, per germline. The CDR3 has 14 residues. In nucleotides, the CDR3 is TGTGCTAGTGGCCTGATCGGTATGAACTATGGCTACACCTTC. It specifies CASGLIGMNYGYTF.

The chain links TRBV11-2 to TRBJ1-4; the D is unclear. Trimming took off 0 bases at V and 7 bases at J, with 15 bases between the two ends. Germline V lookup: CDR1 SGHAT, CDR2 FQNNGV. This CDR3 has 16 amino acids. CDR3 sequence: CASSLDSLTGGEKLFF. CDR3 in DNA: TGTGCCAGCAGCTTAGATTCTTTAACCGGCGGTGAAAAACTGTTTTTT.

V is TRBV19 and J is TRBJ2-4; 12 nucleotides agree with TRBD2. The trim removed 5 bases at V and 8 bases at J, leaving 7 bases unmatched. The germline V gene has CDR1 LNHDA and CDR2 SQIVND (reference sequence). The CDR3 covers 15 residues. CDR3 in DNA: TGTGCCAGTAGTTCGACTAGCGGGGGTCGGGACATTCAGTACTTC. Translation gives CASSSTSGGRDIQYF.

The chain couples TRBV18 to TRBJ2-2; tentative D call: TRBD1 (6 bases). Trimming removed 2 bases at V and 2 bases at J, with 9 bases between. In germline, CDR1 is KGHSH, CDR2 LQKENI. The CDR3 sequence is 15 residues long. Written as DNA, the CDR3 is TGTGCCAGCTCACCAGGGACACCTAACACCGGGGAGCTGTTTTTT. Translating gives CASSPGTPNTGELFF.

V usage is TRBV18 and J usage is TRBJ1-1; perhaps TRBD1 as D (6 bases). V was trimmed by 2 bases and J by 0 bases, leaving 10 bases between them. Germline assignment: CDR1 KGHSH and CDR2 LQKENI. This CDR3 is built from 15 residues. The CDR3 region has the DNA TGTGCCAGCTCACCAACGGGGGGCTTGAACACTGAAGCTTTCTTT. Its translation: CASSPTGGLNTEAFF. The entire variable domain, with the rest obtained from reference TRBV18 and TRBJ1-1, is as follows: NAGVMQNPRHLVRRRGQEARLRCSPMKGHSHVYWYRQLPEEGLKFMVYLQKENIIDESGMPKERFSAEFPKEGPSILRIQQVVRGDSAAYFCASSPTGGLNTEAFFGQGTRLTVV.

The chain is built from TRBV6-5 and TRBJ2-1; TRBD2 matches 7 bases. Germline trimming cut 5 bases from V and 7 bases from J; bases unmatched to any gene: 5. Germline lookup yields CDR1 MNHEY and CDR2 SVGAGI. CDR3 length: 13 amino acids. In DNA form, the CDR3 reads TGTGCCAGCAGTCCCCTACTAGCGAATGAGCAGTTCTTC. Translation: CASSPLLANEQFF.

The V gene is TRBV5-1, the J gene TRBJ2-3, with no clear D. The length of the CDR3 is 13 residues. CDR1 is SGHRS and CDR2 is YFSETQ in the germline V gene. V lost 4 bases, J lost 5 bases, and 11 bases lay in between. For the CDR3, the DNA is TGCGCCAGCAGCGCAGGTTCCAGAGATACGCAGTATTTT. Translation: CASSAGSRDTQYF.

The chain joins TRBV7-9 to TRBJ2-7, with 12 bases that match TRBD1. Germline V gene data show CDR1 as SEHNR and CDR2 as FQNEAQ (reference sequence). This CDR3 has 14 residues. V shed 5 bases, J shed 5 bases, and the junction held 4 bases outside the gene matches. The CDR3 nucleotides read TGTGCCAGCAGCCTGGGACAGGGGGCGGACGAGCAGTACTTC. Amino acid sequence: CASSLGQGADEQYF.

In this sample, this clone turned up once. The CDR3 nucleotides read TGCGCCAGCAGCCAAGAGGAAAACAGGGGGCTTTGGACGATAAGAGACACCCAGTACTTC. This gives the protein CASSQEENRGLWTIRDTQYF. The chain has TRBV4-1 and TRBJ2-5; TRBD1 matches 9 bases. The CDR3 runs 20 residues. Germline values: CDR1 MGHRA, CDR2 YSYEKL. J was trimmed by 8 bases and V by 0 bases; bases with no gene match: 22.

J is TRBJ2-1 and V is TRBV6-1; unclear D gene. The length of the CDR3 is 12 residues. The V gene lost 4 bases and the J gene lost 3 bases, with 4 bases spanning the gap. The germline V gene encodes CDR1 MNHNS and CDR2 SASEGT. The CDR3 reads CASSVHYNEQFF. The CDR3 nucleotides read TGTGCCAGCAGTGTACACTACAATGAGCAGTTCTTC.

The chain uses TRBV9 and TRBJ1-2; a possible D gene is TRBD1 (5 bases). This CDR3 contains 15 residues. Germline assignment: CDR1 SGDLS and CDR2 YYNGEE. Trimming removed 4 bases from V and 5 bases from J, with 18 bases in between. The CDR3 loop is CASSRDRQRAYGYTF. The CDR3 DNA reads TGTGCCAGCAGCAGAGACAGACAAAGGGCTTATGGCTACACCTTC. The whole variable domain, filled in from reference TRBV9 and TRBJ1-2, reads DSGVTQTPKHLITATGQRVTLRCSPRSGDLSVYWYQQSLDQGLQFLIQYYNGEERAKGNILERFSAQQFPDLHSELNLSSLELGDSALYFCASSRDRQRAYGYTFGSGTRLTVV.

The chain combines TRBV4-3 with TRBJ2-7; D possibly corresponds to TRBD2 (5 bases). This CDR3 spans 18 amino acids. The ends were cut back, 0 bases at V and 3 bases at J, with 21 bases in the middle. Germline V gene sequence: CDR1 LGHNA, CDR2 YSLEER. In DNA form, the CDR3 reads TGCGCCAGCAGCCAAGATAGGATAGAGGGATCTTGGGTCTACGAGCAGTACTTC. Its translation is CASSQDRIEGSWVYEQYF.